Listed here are 3 T cell receptor beta chains from one sample, sequenced in a study of OX40 agonist ivuxolimab in advanced cancers. Sequenced by immunoSEQ multiplex PCR; TCRdb stores in-frame clones only, minus some. This table holds roughly 65,000 clones, nearly 90% found once. Here the sequenced sample was CD4+ or CD8+ T cells sorted from blood, taken in a trial of the OX40 agonist ivuxolimab. The origin of the receptors is an adult with an advanced solid tumor such as melanoma, head and neck, liver or kidney cancer.

The V and J genes are TRBV5-6 and TRBJ1-5; D possibly corresponds to TRBD1 (5 bases). The CDR3 is 14 amino acids. Between the trimmed V and J ends, which lost 4 bases and 3 bases, there was a span of 11 bases. Looked up from germline, CDR1 is SGHDT and CDR2 is YYEEEE. CDR3 sequence reads: CASSLGQVNQPQHF. The DNA of the CDR3 is TGTGCCAGCAGCCTCGGACAAGTCAATCAGCCCCAGCATTTT. Variable domain in full (rest from reference TRBV5-6 and TRBJ1-5): DAGVTQSPTHLIKTRGQQVTLRCSPKSGHDTVSWYQQALGQGPQFIFQYYEEEERQRGNFPDRFSGHQFPNYSSELNVNALLLGDSALYLCASSLGQVNQPQHFGDGTRLSIL.

This clone was seen only a few times. The V and J genes are TRBV7-2 and TRBJ1-2; a weak D match, TRBD1 (5 bases). Germline V CDR1 and CDR2: SGHTA, FQGNSA. The V and J ends lost 5 bases and 2 bases respectively, with 12 bases between them. This CDR3 comprises 14 residues. This CDR3 is CASSPTWGNYGYTF. In nucleotides, the CDR3 is TGTGCCAGCAGCCCGACATGGGGGAACTATGGCTACACCTTC.

The chain combines TRBV18 with TRBJ2-1; 7 positions agree with TRBD1. Trimming took 6 bases from V and 3 from J; bases not matched to a gene: 11. Germline V gene lookup returns CDR1 KGHSH and CDR2 LQKENI. The CDR3 sequence is 16 residues long. The CDR3 reads CASSPRGQIHYNEQFF. The CDR3 DNA follows: TGTGCCAGCTCCCCCAGGGGACAGATTCACTACAATGAGCAGTTCTTC.